This T cell receptor beta chain was found in a study of monozygotic twins with inflammatory bowel disease. Study findings and constraints: Sharing of clonotypes with others was lower in IBD patients than in healthy twins, and this was especially so with disease activity. Patient-to-patient differences in immunosuppressive treatment may have added variability to the repertoires. There was no way to distinguish the different T cell subtypes.

CDR3 size: 12 residues. Germline assignment: CDR1 SGHDT and CDR2 YYEEEE. Investigators extracted total RNA from whole blood and did not sort T cells. No DNA is given; TCRdb re-called the 5' RACE reads and lists each CDR3 protein once. The repertoire table contains 350,000 to 550,000 distinct CDR3 sequences. A note on this clonotype: The antigen is unknown.

This rearrangement joins TRBV5-6 to TRBJ2-7; no DNA is available, so the TRBD1 call from TCRdb remains unchecked. The sample consisted of blood. The clonotype comes from a human donor with ulcerative colitis or Crohn's disease, or a healthy co-twin of an affected twin (not recorded which). CDR3 sequence: CASSFPGYEQYF.